This T cell receptor (beta chain) was identified in a study of PD-L1 blockade in urothelial cancer. Looking at the study overall: A median blood sample held approximately 150,000 T cells and 75,000 to 85,000 unique TCRs.

The protocol was immunoSEQ multiplex PCR, while the TCRdb copy is restricted to in-frame clones and leaves out a portion. The data contain tens of thousands of clones, roughly four fifths of them seen just once; the ten biggest clones take up about 3.2%. Each patient supplied 1 to 8 pretreatment and on-treatment samples. After removal of 6 bases from V and 0 bases from J, the junction contained 6 bases not matched to a gene. CDR1 and CDR2 from the germline V gene are SNHLY and FYNNEI. This CDR3 is built from 15 residues. The origin of this receptor is a man aged 65 to 85 with urothelial cancer. The chain joins TRBV2 to TRBJ2-5, with 8 bases that match TRBD2. The specimen comprised PBMCs, sampled around atezolizumab (anti-PD-L1) treatment. The CDR3: CASRPGGAYQETQYF. CDR3 DNA: TGTGCCAGCAGGCCCGGGGGGGCGTACCAAGAGACCCAGTACTTC.